This TCR beta chain was observed in a study of response to subunit inactivated influenza vaccine. Using its own MiXCR run on the RT-PCR reads, TCRdb lists one record per CDR3 protein. The sample carries more than 500,000 distinct CDR3 sequences, about 11% recorded once. The CDR3 has 14 residues. V was clipped by 7 bases and J by 3 bases; unmatched bases: 8. This same sample was also taken into another study, of T cells expressing NK-cell markers. From that study: 5'RACE template switching built TCR beta cDNA with unique molecular identifiers. Researchers got TCR beta repertoires out of sorted CD3+CD56+NKG2C+, CD3+CD56+NKG2C- and CD3+CD56-NKG2C+ T cells. Dominant NKG2C+ clonotypes in a handful of donors made up about 1.0-7.5% of CD8+ T cells.

This sequence was found in a man aged 50 or older who received an inactivated influenza vaccine. The source was PBMCs from blood, collected on the day of vaccination. The rearrangement links TRBV12-3 or TRBV12-4 to TRBJ1-2, with 7 bases matching TRBD1. CDR3 loop: CASTPGTAYYGYTF. CDR3 in DNA: TGTGCCAGCACCCCTGGGACAGCCTACTATGGCTACACCTTC.